The source of this TCR beta chain is a study of blood T cell repertoires in COVID-19. This clone was observed once. The assay was immunoSEQ multiplex PCR, and TCRdb's table has in-frame clones only and misses some. The sample shows 180,000 or so clones, roughly 78% of them seen only once. V lost 3 bases and J lost 8; bases outside the gene matches: 5. Germline V gene sequence: CDR1 SGHRS, CDR2 YFSETQ. The CDR3 loop spans 13 amino acids. The sample taken for sequencing was peripheral blood. The sequence was obtained from a woman older than 75 with active or convalescent COVID-19. This chain joins TRBV5-1 and TRBJ1-2, with 9 bases identical to TRBD1. Here the CDR3 reads CASSSQGAGGYTF. The CDR3 coding sequence is TGCGCCAGCAGCTCACAGGGGGCAGGCGGCTACACCTTC.